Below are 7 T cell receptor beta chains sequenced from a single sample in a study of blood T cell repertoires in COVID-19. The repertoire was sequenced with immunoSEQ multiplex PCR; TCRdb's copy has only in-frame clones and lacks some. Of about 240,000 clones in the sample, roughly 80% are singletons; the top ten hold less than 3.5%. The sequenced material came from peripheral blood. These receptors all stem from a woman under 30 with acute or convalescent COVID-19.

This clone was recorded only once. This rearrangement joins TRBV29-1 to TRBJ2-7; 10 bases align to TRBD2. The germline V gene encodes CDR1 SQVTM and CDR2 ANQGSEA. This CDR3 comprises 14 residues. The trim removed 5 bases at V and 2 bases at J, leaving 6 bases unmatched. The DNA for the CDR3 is TGCAGCGTTACCCCACTAGCGGGAACCTACGAGCAGTACTTC. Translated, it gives CSVTPLAGTYEQYF.

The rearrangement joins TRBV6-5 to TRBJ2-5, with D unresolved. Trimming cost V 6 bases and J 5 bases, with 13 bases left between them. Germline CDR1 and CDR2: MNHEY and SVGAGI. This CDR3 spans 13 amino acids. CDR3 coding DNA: TGTGCCAGCAGACAGCAGTCAAGGGAGACCCAGTACTTC. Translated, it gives CASRQQSRETQYF.

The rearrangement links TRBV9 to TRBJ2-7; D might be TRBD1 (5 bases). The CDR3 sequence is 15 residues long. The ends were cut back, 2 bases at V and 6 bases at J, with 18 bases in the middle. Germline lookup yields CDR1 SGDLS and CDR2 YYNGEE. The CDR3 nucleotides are TGTGCCAGCAGCGTGGACATTCGAACCCCTACCGAGCAGTACTTC. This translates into CASSVDIRTPTEQYF.

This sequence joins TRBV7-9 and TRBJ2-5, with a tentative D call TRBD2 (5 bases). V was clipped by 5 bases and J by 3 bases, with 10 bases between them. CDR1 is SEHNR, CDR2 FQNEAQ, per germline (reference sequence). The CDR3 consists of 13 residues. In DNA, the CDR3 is TGTGCCAGCAGCCTCAGAGGGAAAGAGACCCAGTACTTC. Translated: CASSLRGKETQYF.

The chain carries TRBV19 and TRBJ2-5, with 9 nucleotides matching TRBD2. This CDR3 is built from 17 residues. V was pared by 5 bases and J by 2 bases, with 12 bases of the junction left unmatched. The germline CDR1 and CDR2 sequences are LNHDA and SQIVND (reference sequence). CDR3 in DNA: TGTGCCAGTAGTCCCCGGACCGGGACTAGCAGACAAGAGACCCAGTACTTC. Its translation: CASSPRTGTSRQETQYF.

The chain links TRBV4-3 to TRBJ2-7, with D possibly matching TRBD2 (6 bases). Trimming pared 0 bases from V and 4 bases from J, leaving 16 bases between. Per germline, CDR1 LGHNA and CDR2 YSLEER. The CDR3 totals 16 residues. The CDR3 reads CASSQDPTTGGYEQYF. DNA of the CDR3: TGCGCCAGCAGCCAAGATCCCACTACCGGGGGATACGAGCAGTACTTC.

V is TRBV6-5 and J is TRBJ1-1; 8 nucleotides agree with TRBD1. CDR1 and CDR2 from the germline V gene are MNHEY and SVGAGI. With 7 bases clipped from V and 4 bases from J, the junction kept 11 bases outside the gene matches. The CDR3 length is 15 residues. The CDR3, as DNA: TGTGCCAGCACTAACGGGGCAGGGGGCCTCACTGAAGCTTTCTTT. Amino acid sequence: CASTNGAGGLTEAFF.